This TCR beta chain comes out of a study of blood T cells in healthy people across ages. CDR1 MGHRA and CDR2 YSYEKL come from the germline V gene. The CDR3 covers 15 residues. V lost 0 bases and J lost 9; bases outside the gene matches: 6. Through a sample-barcoded 5' primer and a J-beta primer mix, a second PCR was run for roughly 7 to 11 cycles. MiXCR was run by TCRdb on the 5' RACE reads, yielding one entry per CDR3 protein. The sample records some 640,000 distinct CDR3 sequences, approximately 30% being singletons. The V and J genes are TRBV4-1 and TRBJ2-1; 9 bases align to TRBD2. The TCR comes from a woman older than 75 in good health. The specimen sequenced was blood. The CDR3 DNA sequence: TGCGCCAGCAGCCAAGATAGCGGGAGCTCTGGTGAGCAGTTCTTC. It translates to CASSQDSGSSGEQFF.